The 14 T cell receptor beta chains given below trace back to one sample, sequenced in a study of T-cell memory formation after mild COVID-19. TCRdb independently ran MiXCR on the 5' RACE reads; one entry per CDR3 protein. The sample has 450,000 to 650,000 distinct CDR3 sequences, approximately 18% seen once. The sequenced material came from PBMCs or a T cell subset sorted from them (not recorded which). These receptors all come from an adult woman who had mild COVID-19 (a few samples of this study predate the infection). Cell type and time point are not known.

The J gene is TRBJ1-1, the V gene TRBV4-3; D gene ambiguous. The V gene lost 4 bases and the J gene lost 5 bases, with 11 bases spanning the gap. Germline V gives CDR1 LGHNA, CDR2 YSLEER. The CDR3 runs 13 residues. The CDR3 reads CASSRAGRTEAFF. The CDR3 region has the DNA TGCGCCAGCAGCCGGGCGGGCCGGACTGAAGCTTTCTTT.

This clonotype was seen just once. This chain connects TRBV5-6 to TRBJ1-5; 8 nucleotides align to TRBD1. The V gene end was trimmed by 3 bases and the J gene end by 4 bases; junction bases not matched to a gene: 15. The germline V gene has CDR1 SGHDT and CDR2 YYEEEE. CDR3 length: 18 amino acids. CDR3 sequence reads: CASSYHSQGARGNQPQHF. CDR3 nucleotides: TGTGCCAGCAGCTATCATTCCCAGGGGGCGCGTGGGAATCAGCCCCAGCATTTT.

V gene TRBV20-1 combines with J gene TRBJ2-7, with 7 bases matching TRBD1. J gave up 2 bases and V 0 bases, and 7 bases lay outside the gene matches. The CDR3 is 15 residues long. Germline V gene data show CDR1 as DFQATT and CDR2 as SNEGSKA (reference sequence). CDR3 loop: CSARDRAGGPYEQYF. In nucleotides, the CDR3 is TGCAGTGCTAGAGATAGGGCAGGGGGACCCTACGAGCAGTACTTC.

V and J are TRBV7-2 and TRBJ2-3; 7 bases line up with TRBD2. Germline values: CDR1 SGHTA, CDR2 FQGNSA. The CDR3 covers 14 residues. V shed 10 bases and J 0 bases; nucleotides not matched to a gene: 7. The CDR3 DNA is TGTGCCACCATGCGGGGGAGGAGCACAGATACGCAGTATTTT. It codes for CATMRGRSTDTQYF. Variable domain in full (rest from reference TRBV7-2 and TRBJ2-3): GAGVSQSPSNKVTEKGKDVELRCDPISGHTALYWYRQSLGQGLEFLIYFQGNSAPDKSGLPSDRFSAERTGGSVSTLTIQRTQQEDSAVYLCATMRGRSTDTQYFGPGTRLTVL.

This chain uses TRBV12-3 or TRBV12-4 with TRBJ1-6; TRBD1 might be the D (5 bases). This CDR3 is 14 amino acids long. V was cut by 5 bases and J by 6 bases, with 11 bases left in between. CDR3 DNA: TGTGCCAGCAGTCTCGCCAGGGTTAATTCACCCCTCCACTTT. Amino acid sequence: CASSLARVNSPLHF.

The chain uses TRBV5-1 and TRBJ2-6; D remains ambiguous. Germline V CDR1 and CDR2: SGHRS, YFSETQ. Trimming removed 5 bases from V and 1 base from J, with 10 bases in between. This CDR3 spans 15 amino acids. The CDR3 DNA follows: TGCGCCAGCAGTACCTACGGTTCTGGGGCCAACGTCCTGACTTTC. The encoded protein is CASSTYGSGANVLTF.

The rearrangement uses TRBV4-2 and TRBJ2-7; D might be TRBD2 (6 bases). The CDR3 covers 17 residues. Trimming pared 0 bases from V and 5 bases from J, leaving 20 bases between. Germline loops: CDR1 LGHNA, CDR2 YNFKEQ. The CDR3 DNA reads as TGTGCCAGCAGCCAAGACCCACGGGGGAGCCGCCCAGACGAGCAGTACTTC. Protein product: CASSQDPRGSRPDEQYF.

This clonotype was detected only a few times. The rearrangement uses TRBV7-9 and TRBJ1-1; TRBD1 matches 8 bases. Trimming took 5 bases from V and 10 from J; bases not matched to a gene: 18. This CDR3 is built from 16 residues. The germline V gene has CDR1 SEHNR and CDR2 FQNEAQ (reference sequence). CDR3 region: CASSPGRAGGGPGAFF. In DNA, the CDR3 is TGTGCCAGCAGCCCAGGGAGAGCAGGGGGCGGTCCAGGAGCTTTCTTT. The complete variable domain, with remaining parts taken from reference TRBV7-9 and TRBJ1-1, reads DTGVSQNPRHKITKRGQNVTFRCDPISEHNRLYWYRQTLGQGPEFLTYFQNEAQLEKSRLLSDRFSAERPKGSFSTLEIQRTEQGDSAMYLCASSPGRAGGGPGAFFGQGTRLTVV.

The chain joins TRBV5-1 to TRBJ1-1; 7 bases match TRBD1. With 6 bases clipped from V and 0 bases from J, the junction kept 8 bases outside the gene matches. Per germline, CDR1 SGHRS and CDR2 YFSETQ. This CDR3 contains 15 residues. The CDR3 loop is CASTPGGTVNTEAFF. The CDR3 coding sequence is TGCGCCAGCACTCCCGGTGGGACAGTGAACACTGAAGCTTTCTTT.

This clonotype occurred a few times. This chain connects TRBV5-1 to TRBJ1-1; a weak D match, TRBD1 (6 bases). V lost 3 bases and J lost 6, with 24 bases in between. This CDR3 is built from 17 residues. Germline V CDR1 and CDR2: SGHRS, YFSETQ. This CDR3 is CASSSEDRQIINAEAFF. CDR3 sequence (DNA): TGCGCCAGCAGCTCCGAGGACAGACAAATTATTAACGCTGAAGCTTTCTTT.

This chain uses TRBV24-1 with TRBJ2-1, with 8 bases fitting TRBD2. Germline assignment: CDR1 KGHDR and CDR2 SFDVKD. CDR3 length equals 16 residues. The J segment lost 1 base and the V segment lost 5 bases, leaving 6 bases of the junction unmatched. This CDR3 is CATSADSGISYNEQFF. The CDR3 DNA sequence: TGTGCCACCAGTGCAGATAGCGGGATATCCTACAATGAGCAGTTCTTC.

This clonotype has only a few counts. The rearrangement joins TRBV5-1 to TRBJ2-7; possibly TRBD1 or TRBD2 for D (5 bases each). Trimming stripped 0 bases from V and 0 bases from J, with 7 bases between. Germline V gives CDR1 SGHRS, CDR2 YFSETQ. The CDR3 length is 14 residues. CDR3 nucleotides: TGCGCCAGCAGCTTGGACGGGACCTCCTACGAGCAGTACTTC. This sequence encodes CASSLDGTSYEQYF.

This clonotype was seen only a few times. The V and J genes are TRBV18 and TRBJ2-7; D is ambiguous. CDR3 length: 13 amino acids. V dropped 3 bases and J dropped 9 bases, with 15 bases sitting between them. CDR1 is KGHSH and CDR2 is LQKENI in the germline V gene. The CDR3 reads CASSPLSDVGQYF. The CDR3 bases are TGTGCCAGCTCACCTTTGAGTGACGTCGGGCAGTACTTC.

There are a few counts of this clonotype. This sequence joins TRBV20-1 and TRBJ1-2, with 10 bases lining up with TRBD1. V was clipped by 3 bases and J by 8 bases; unmatched bases: 3. From germline, CDR1 is DFQATT and CDR2 SNEGSKA (reference sequence). This CDR3 is built from 12 residues. This CDR3 reads CSARGTGEGYTF. The CDR3 DNA reads as TGCAGTGCTAGGGGGACAGGGGAGGGCTACACCTTC.